Below are 31 T cell receptor beta chains sequenced from a single sample in a study of T cell responses to AZD1222 COVID-19 vaccine. Generated by immunoSEQ multiplex PCR, the TCRdb table keeps only in-frame clones and is missing some. The sample yields 120,000 or so clones, around 85% seen once. Sample: peripheral blood, taken on day 0 of AZD1222 vaccination. These receptors were taken from an adult in good health.

Only one count was recorded for this clone. The rearrangement links TRBV19 to TRBJ2-5; D is unresolved. V dropped 5 bases and J dropped 2 bases, with 3 bases sitting between them. CDR1 is LNHDA and CDR2 is SQIVND in the germline V gene (reference sequence). The CDR3 is 11 residues long. DNA of the CDR3: TGTGCCAGTAGTGCGCAAGAGACCCAGTACTTC. It yields the protein CASSAQETQYF.

V and J are TRBV11-1 and TRBJ1-2, with no clear D. The germline CDR1 and CDR2 sequences are SGHAT and FQDESV (reference sequence). The CDR3 covers 13 residues. Trimming left V 4 bases short and J 3 bases short, with 9 bases between. The CDR3 here is CASSSGLYYGYTF. CDR3 coding DNA: TGTGCCAGCAGCTCGGGCCTTTACTATGGCTACACCTTC. Drawing the rest from reference TRBV11-1 and TRBJ1-2, the complete variable domain is EAEVAQSPRYKITEKSQAVAFWCDPISGHATLYWYRQILGQGPELLVQFQDESVVDDSQLPKDRFSAERLKGVDSTLKIQPAELGDSAMYLCASSSGLYYGYTFGSGTRLTVV.

Here the CDR3 DNA reads TGTGCTAGTGGTCATCCAGGGAGAGGGGCTGAAGCTTTCTTT. Translation gives CASGHPGRGAEAFF. The rearrangement joins TRBV12-5 to TRBJ1-1, with a tentative D call TRBD1 (5 bases). This CDR3 region has 14 residues. Germline loops: CDR1 LGHNT, CDR2 FRNRAP. The germline V and J ends were trimmed by 5 bases and 6 bases, with 16 bases remaining between them.

This clone has a handful of counts. This chain joins TRBV2 and TRBJ1-5, with 7 bases fitting TRBD1. Germline V gene lookup returns CDR1 SNHLY and CDR2 FYNNEI. This CDR3 has 13 amino acids. After removal of 6 bases from V and 5 bases from J, the junction contained 4 bases not matched to a gene. CDR3: CASRDRQDQPQHF. CDR3 bases: TGTGCCAGCAGGGACAGGCAAGATCAGCCCCAGCATTTT.

This clone was seen once. V usage is TRBV4-3 and J usage is TRBJ2-1, with 8 nucleotides matching TRBD2. Germline assignment: CDR1 LGHNA and CDR2 YSLEER. V lost 3 bases, J lost 10 bases, and 11 bases stayed unmatched. The CDR3 loop spans 15 amino acids. The CDR3 DNA reads TGCGCCAGCAGCCAGTCCGGGACTAGTCAAAGGGAGCAGTTCTTC. This sequence encodes CASSQSGTSQREQFF.

This rearrangement joins TRBV6-4 to TRBJ1-6; 10 nucleotides line up with TRBD1. The CDR3 runs 15 residues. Germline CDR1 is MRHNA and CDR2 is SNTAGT. V gave up 2 bases and J gave up 5 bases; unmatched junction bases: 0. CDR3 coding DNA: TGTGCCAGCAGTGACGGGACAGGGGATAATTCACCCCTCCACTTT. Its protein is CASSDGTGDNSPLHF.

This clone was seen a handful of times. V is TRBV18 and J is TRBJ1-2; D remains unclear. Trimming removed 1 base from V and 4 bases from J, with 13 bases in between. This CDR3 has 15 residues. Germline CDR1 and CDR2: KGHSH and LQKENI. In DNA, the CDR3 is TGTGCCAGCTCACCACGAGACCTAGGAACCTATGGCTACACCTTC. Protein sequence: CASSPRDLGTYGYTF.

This clone was found a few times. This sequence joins TRBV18 and TRBJ1-1; D is uncertain. Trimming took off 2 bases at V and 3 bases at J, with 7 bases between the two ends. The CDR3 spans 13 residues. The V gene's germline CDR1 is KGHSH and CDR2 LQKENI. The DNA for the CDR3 is TGTGCCAGCTCACCAAGTCAAGACACTGAAGCTTTCTTT. Its translation: CASSPSQDTEAFF.

The chain uses TRBV6-6 and TRBJ1-2, with 8 bases fitting TRBD1. Germline V CDR1 and CDR2: MNHNY, SVGAGI (reference sequence). This CDR3 has 15 amino acids. Trimming at V came to 0 bases and at J to 7 bases, leaving 7 bases not matched to a gene. In DNA, the CDR3 is TGTGCCAGCAGTTACTCGTCCAGGGGGCAATTTGGCTACACCTTC. Encoded protein: CASSYSSRGQFGYTF.

This chain joins TRBV3-1 (or the pseudogene TRBV3-2) and TRBJ1-2; 8 positions match TRBD1. With V trimmed by 6 bases and J by 8 bases, 5 bases remained unmatched. The CDR3 spans 12 residues. Germline loops: CDR1 LGHDT, CDR2 YNNKEL (reference sequence). CDR3 sequence (DNA): TGTGCCAGCAGTCCAGGGGGCCGGGGCTACACCTTC. This translates into CASSPGGRGYTF.

Comment on this clone: Other DNA sequences in the sample encode the same CDR3. The chain recombines TRBV30 with TRBJ1-1, with D possibly being TRBD1 (5 bases). V was cut by 2 bases and J by 5 bases, with 6 bases left in between. The CDR3 is made up of 11 amino acids. The V gene's germline CDR1 is GTSNPN and CDR2 SVGIG (reference sequence). The CDR3 DNA is TGTGCCTGGAGTCGGGGGACTGAAGCTTTCTTT. Translating it yields CAWSRGTEAFF.

This rearrangement joins TRBV7-3 to TRBJ1-1; D might be TRBD1 (5 bases). The germline V gene has CDR1 SGHTA and CDR2 FQGTGA. Trimming shortened V by 6 bases and J by 1 base, and 9 bases separated the two germline ends. CDR3 length: 13 residues. The CDR3 DNA reads as TGTGCCAGCAGGGACACTCCGAACACTGAAGCTTTCTTT. This codes for CASRDTPNTEAFF.

The chain combines TRBV13 with TRBJ2-7; 9 nucleotides align to TRBD2. Germline CDR1 is PRHDT and CDR2 is FYEKMQ (reference sequence). Trimming cost V 5 bases and J 3 bases; bases outside gene matches: 5. The CDR3 extends over 14 amino acids. In DNA, the CDR3 is TGTGCCAGCAGCAGCGGGAGGACAGTCTACGAGCAGTACTTC. Protein product: CASSSGRTVYEQYF.

This chain joins TRBV4-3 and TRBJ2-3; TRBD2 matches at 9 bases. The CDR3 consists of 16 residues. The ends lost 0 bases at V and 1 base at J; junction bases unmatched: 2. Germline V gene sequence: CDR1 LGHNA, CDR2 YSLEER. The CDR3: CASSQDGGRGTDTQYF. CDR3 in DNA: TGCGCCAGCAGCCAAGACGGCGGGAGGGGCACAGATACGCAGTATTTT.

This chain joins TRBV3-1 (or the pseudogene TRBV3-2) and TRBJ2-7; weak D call: TRBD2 (5 bases). The CDR3 contains 15 residues. V was clipped by 1 base and J by 4 bases, with 14 bases between them. Germline CDR1 reads LGHDT; CDR2 reads YNNKEL (reference sequence). In DNA form, the CDR3 reads TGTGCCAGCAGCCAAGTTGGCGGGCCAAAGTACGAGCAGTACTTC. Its translation: CASSQVGGPKYEQYF.

The chain employs TRBV3-1 (or the pseudogene TRBV3-2) and TRBJ1-5; D remains unclear. Germline assignment: CDR1 LGHDT and CDR2 YNNKEL (reference sequence). V dropped 1 base and J dropped 3 bases, with 13 bases sitting between them. The CDR3 spans 16 residues. The CDR3 loop reads CASSQGGVSPNQPQHF. CDR3 DNA sequence: TGTGCCAGCAGCCAAGGGGGAGTTTCGCCCAATCAGCCCCAGCATTTT.

The chain links TRBV18 to TRBJ2-3; D not resolved. This CDR3 spans 13 amino acids. Trimming took off 6 bases at V and 5 bases at J, with 12 bases between the two ends. Looked up from germline, CDR1 is KGHSH and CDR2 is LQKENI. The CDR3 here is CASSEGNGDTQYF. CDR3 nucleotides: TGTGCCAGCTCGGAAGGGAATGGAGATACGCAGTATTTT.

The chain employs TRBV11-1 and TRBJ1-2; 8 positions match TRBD1. After removal of 2 bases from V and 4 bases from J, the junction contained 3 bases not matched to a gene. Per the germline V gene, CDR1 is SGHAT and CDR2 is FQDESV (reference sequence). This CDR3 has 14 amino acids. This CDR3 is CASSLIGQGYGYTF. The CDR3 DNA is TGTGCCAGCAGCTTAATAGGACAGGGCTATGGCTACACCTTC.

In its sample, this clone was seen a few times. This chain uses TRBV18 with TRBJ2-2, with 12 bases that match TRBD1. Germline CDR1 and CDR2: KGHSH and LQKENI. The CDR3 runs 16 residues. The V segment lost 3 bases and the J segment 5 bases; nucleotides outside the gene matches: 4. The chain's CDR3 is CASSPKGQGATGELFF. The CDR3 nucleotides read TGTGCCAGCTCACCTAAGGGACAGGGGGCGACCGGGGAGCTGTTTTTT.

The CDR3 DNA sequence: TGTGCCACCAGTGACAAAAACCCGACTAGCGGGAGGGTTGAGCAGTTCTTC. Translated: CATSDKNPTSGRVEQFF. The V gene is TRBV24-1, the J gene TRBJ2-1; TRBD2 matches 14 bases. The V and J ends lost 4 bases and 9 bases, in that order; junction bases with no gene match: 10. This CDR3 has 17 residues. Germline V CDR1 and CDR2: KGHDR, SFDVKD.

This clone was recorded once. The chain combines TRBV30 with TRBJ1-6, with D perhaps matching TRBD1 (5 bases). Trimming pared 1 base from V and 2 bases from J, leaving 15 bases between. Per germline, CDR1 GTSNPN and CDR2 SVGIG (reference sequence). This CDR3 contains 17 residues. This chain's CDR3 is CAWSGFGGRTYNSPLHF. CDR3 in DNA: TGTGCCTGGAGTGGGTTCGGGGGACGAACCTATAATTCACCCCTCCACTTT.

The chain uses TRBV5-6 and TRBJ1-1; D gene unclear. Germline V gene data show CDR1 as SGHDT and CDR2 as YYEEEE. V lost 2 bases and J lost 3, with 2 bases in between. The CDR3 has 11 amino acids. The CDR3 region has the DNA TGTGCCAGCAGCTTATACACTGAAGCTTTCTTT. Encoded protein: CASSLYTEAFF.

The CDR3 region has the DNA TGTGCCAGCAGCCCCCATCACGGGTATAGCAATCAGCCCCAGCATTTT. It yields the protein CASSPHHGYSNQPQHF. This rearrangement joins TRBV6-2 or TRBV6-3 to TRBJ1-5; D not resolved. Trimming pared 6 bases from V and 0 bases from J, leaving 15 bases between. The CDR3 extends over 16 amino acids. The V gene's germline CDR1 is MNHEY and CDR2 SVGEGT.

The V gene is TRBV5-1, the J gene TRBJ2-3; TRBD2 agrees at 7 bases. This CDR3 region has 16 residues. With 4 bases clipped from V and 4 bases from J, the junction kept 12 bases outside the gene matches. Germline V CDR1 and CDR2: SGHRS, YFSETQ. CDR3 amino acids: CASSPRGELVADTQYF. CDR3 coding DNA: TGCGCCAGCAGCCCCCGGGGGGAGCTGGTGGCAGATACGCAGTATTTT.

The chain employs TRBV7-3 and TRBJ2-3; D gene uncertain. Trimming shortened V by 2 bases and J by 6 bases, and 18 bases separated the two germline ends. CDR1 is SGHTA, CDR2 FQGTGA, per germline. The CDR3 loop spans 16 amino acids. CDR3 residues: CASSLGWGDRRDTQYF. The CDR3 region has the DNA TGTGCCAGCAGCTTAGGCTGGGGTGACCGACGGGATACGCAGTATTTT.

This CDR3 is CASSSLRQAVNEKLFF. The CDR3 bases are TGTGCCAGCAGCTCTCTCCGACAGGCGGTTAATGAAAAACTGTTTTTT. The chain carries TRBV11-2 and TRBJ1-4, with D perhaps matching TRBD1 (6 bases). CDR1 is SGHAT and CDR2 is FQNNGV in the germline V gene. The CDR3 has 16 amino acids. Between the trimmed V and J ends, which lost 4 bases and 4 bases, there was a span of 16 bases.

This rearrangement joins TRBV12-3 or TRBV12-4 to TRBJ1-5; unclear D gene. Trimming removed 4 bases from V and 2 bases from J, with 6 bases in between. CDR3 length: 13 amino acids. The CDR3 nucleotides read TGTGCCAGCAGTTACGGAGGCAATCAGCCCCAGCATTTT. It codes for CASSYGGNQPQHF.

The chain links TRBV28 to TRBJ1-5, with TRBD1 as a possible D gene (5 bases). Germline V gives CDR1 MDHEN, CDR2 SYDVKM. CDR3 length: 15 residues. Trimming stripped 4 bases from V and 0 bases from J, with 10 bases between. CDR3 nucleotides: TGTGCCAGCAGTTCCGGGGGGGTTAGCAATCAGCCCCAGCATTTT. Protein product: CASSSGGVSNQPQHF.

V is TRBV30 and J is TRBJ1-2, with 9 bases fitting TRBD1. The CDR3 totals 15 residues. Germline CDR1 and CDR2: GTSNPN and SVGIG (reference sequence). Trimming cost V 5 bases and J 2 bases; bases outside gene matches: 9. Written as DNA, the CDR3 is TGTGCCTGGTCTTTAACAGGGGGCGGGAACTATGGCTACACCTTC. This translates into CAWSLTGGGNYGYTF.

Only a few counts were recorded for this clone. The chain is built from TRBV27 and TRBJ2-2, with 12 bases identical to TRBD2. Unmatched junction bases numbered 4, after V lost 4 bases and J lost 7 bases. Germline CDR1 and CDR2: MNHEY and SMNVEV (reference sequence). The CDR3 is 15 amino acids. CDR3: CASSSWTSGNGELFF. CDR3 bases: TGTGCCAGCAGTTCTTGGACTAGCGGGAACGGGGAGCTGTTTTTT.

The table lists this clone with a count of one. The chain is built from TRBV7-3 and TRBJ2-2, with 7 bases aligning to TRBD1. The ends lost 6 bases at V and 5 bases at J; junction bases unmatched: 6. Germline V gene sequence: CDR1 SGHTA, CDR2 FQGTGA. The CDR3 has 14 residues. In DNA form, the CDR3 reads TGTGCCAGCAGGGGGGACAGAGGGACCGGGGAGCTGTTTTTT. Translated: CASRGDRGTGELFF.